Only a few counts were recorded for the clone carrying this T cell receptor beta chain. Its antigen is currently unknown. Purities in excess of 98% were seen in all sorted populations. The data are from a study of beta chain features in type 1 diabetes. Study background: Patients were similar to healthy donors in age and gender (as well as in cell yields).

The CDR3 is made up of 18 amino acids. Germline V CDR1 and CDR2: SGHAT, FQNNGV. V was clipped by 4 bases and J by 4 bases; unmatched bases: 14. As every portion of the isolated RNA was reverse transcribed, the sequencing read expressed TCRB transcripts. Clones were sequenced by immunoSEQ multiplex PCR, and TCRdb holds only the in-frame ones, with some missing. The table includes 350,000 to 400,000 clones, less than 15% detected once. Findings and caveats of the study: The similarity of naive, central memory and Treg TCRB repertoires appeared greater among patients than among healthy donors. A moderate, significant TCRB CDR3 shortening appeared in type 1 diabetes across four CD4+ subsets.

This chain connects TRBV11-2 to TRBJ2-7; 12 bases fit TRBD2. Sequencing was carried out using naive CD4+ T cells from blood. This receptor was taken from a woman under 30 in good health. The CDR3, as DNA: TGTGCCAGCAGCTCCCTCTCGGCTAGCGGGAGGGCCGAATACGAGCAGTACTTC. Translation gives CASSSLSASGRAEYEQYF.